These 12 T cell receptor beta chains share one sample of origin, sequenced in a study of T cells in Graves' hyperthyroidism and ophthalmopathy. From RNA transcripts, TCR beta CDR3 regions were amplified. The HTBI primer set was used in a first-round RT-PCR of the TCR CDR3. TCRdb itself ran the multiplex PCR reads through MiXCR, one entry per CDR3 protein. The sample lists some 740,000 distinct CDR3 sequences, 13% to 15% seen once, with approximately 10% in the top ten. Sequenced: blood. The receptors stem from a woman younger than 35 with Graves' hyperthyroidism.

The rearrangement uses TRBV6-2 or TRBV6-3 and TRBJ2-7; a possible D gene is TRBD2 (6 bases). CDR3 length: 12 residues. Germline V gene sequence: CDR1 MNHEY, CDR2 SVGEGT. V lost 5 bases to trimming and J lost 5 bases, with 10 bases between them. The DNA for the CDR3 is TGTGCCAGCAGTCACGGGAGTAACGAGCAGTACTTC. It translates to CASSHGSNEQYF.

The genes are TRBV10-1 and TRBJ1-4; 9 bases are a match to TRBD1. J gave up 10 bases and V 0 bases, and 6 bases lay outside the gene matches. The CDR3 covers 15 residues. The V gene's germline CDR1 is WNHNN and CDR2 SYGVQD (reference sequence). The CDR3 DNA reads as TGCGCCAGCAGTGAGTCGGCGGGACAGGGTGGAAAACTGTTTTTT. It encodes CASSESAGQGGKLFF.

This clonotype was seen only a few times. The chain carries TRBV25-1 and TRBJ2-6, with D maybe TRBD2 (6 bases). With 3 bases removed from V and 0 bases from J, the gap between germline ends came to 15 bases. This CDR3 has 18 residues. Germline CDR1 and CDR2: MGHDK and SYGVNS. The chain's CDR3 is CASSERRGINSGANVLTF. The CDR3 nucleotides read TGTGCCAGCAGTGAGAGGAGGGGAATCAACTCTGGGGCCAACGTCCTGACTTTC.

In its sample, this clonotype was seen many times. V usage is TRBV20-1 and J usage is TRBJ1-4; the match to TRBD1 covers 8 bases. The CDR3 extends over 14 amino acids. The V gene's germline CDR1 is DFQATT and CDR2 SNEGSKA (reference sequence). The V and J ends lost 4 bases and 7 bases, in that order; junction bases with no gene match: 8. The CDR3: CSAMQDRGGEKLFF. The CDR3 bases are TGCAGTGCTATGCAAGACAGGGGTGGTGAAAAACTGTTTTTT.

The chain combines TRBV19 with TRBJ2-7; 8 bases are a match to TRBD1. The CDR3 totals 13 residues. V lost 5 bases and J lost 4; bases outside the gene matches: 4. CDR1 is LNHDA and CDR2 is SQIVND in the germline V gene (reference sequence). The CDR3 nucleotides are TGTGCCAGTAGTGACAGGGGACAATACGAGCAGTACTTC. Translation gives CASSDRGQYEQYF.

This clonotype was observed a handful of times. This chain uses TRBV7-9 with TRBJ2-7; perhaps D is TRBD1 or TRBD2 (5 bases each). Germline assignment: CDR1 SEHNR and CDR2 FQNEAQ (reference sequence). The V end lost 10 bases, the J end lost 6 bases, and 19 bases lay between the germline ends. The CDR3 has 13 amino acids. The CDR3 bases are TGTGCCACTAGACGTAGAGGGGACGGCGAGCAGTACTTC. Its protein is CATRRRGDGEQYF.

The J gene is TRBJ1-5, the V gene TRBV7-9; TRBD1 matches at 7 bases. The CDR3 length is 16 residues. Germline CDR1 reads SEHNR; CDR2 reads FQNEAQ (reference sequence). With V trimmed by 5 bases and J by 0 bases, 7 bases remained unmatched. The CDR3 here is CASSTGTDYSNQPQHF. The CDR3 coding sequence is TGTGCCAGCAGCACTGGGACAGATTATAGCAATCAGCCCCAGCATTTT.

The rearrangement joins TRBV3-1 to TRBJ2-7; 7 bases match TRBD1. After removal of 4 bases from V and 9 bases from J, the junction contained 12 bases not matched to a gene. This CDR3 contains 14 residues. The V gene's germline CDR1 is LGHDT and CDR2 YNNKEL (reference sequence). The CDR3 coding sequence is TGTGCCAGCAGCCGTTTCGTAGGGGGCCACGGGCAGTACTTC. Protein sequence: CASSRFVGGHGQYF.

This clonotype was seen only a few times. The chain is built from TRBV5-8 and TRBJ1-2, with a tentative D call TRBD1 (5 bases). V was trimmed by 2 bases and J by 6 bases, leaving 14 bases between them. This CDR3 region has 14 residues. The germline V gene has CDR1 SGHTS and CDR2 YDEGEE. In DNA form, the CDR3 reads TGTGCCAGCAGCTTCCCATTAGGGGAGGATGGCTACACCTTC. Its translation: CASSFPLGEDGYTF.

This clonotype was counted ten times or more. V is TRBV28 and J is TRBJ2-4, with D hard to call. The V gene's germline CDR1 is MDHEN and CDR2 SYDVKM. The V end was cut by 5 bases, the J end by 2 bases, with 4 bases between. The CDR3 sequence is 12 residues long. CDR3 protein: CASSLPKNIQYF. In DNA form, the CDR3 reads TGTGCCAGCAGTCTACCCAAAAACATTCAGTACTTC.

This chain joins TRBV7-9 and TRBJ2-7, with TRBD1 identical over 9 bases. Germline-derived CDR1 and CDR2 are SEHNR and FQNEAQ (reference sequence). This CDR3 is built from 15 residues. V shed 3 bases and J 3 bases; nucleotides not matched to a gene: 6. The CDR3 coding sequence is TGTGCCAGCAGCTTGGGACAGGGCTCCGGCTACGAGCAGTACTTC. This encodes CASSLGQGSGYEQYF.

This clonotype was counted at least ten times. This chain links TRBV20-1 with TRBJ2-1, with TRBD1 identical over 8 bases. With 0 bases clipped from V and 3 bases from J, the junction kept 13 bases outside the gene matches. CDR1 and CDR2 from the germline V gene are DFQATT and SNEGSKA (reference sequence). The CDR3 consists of 18 residues. The CDR3 spells CSARDLPRTGSFYNEQFF. The CDR3 DNA is TGCAGTGCTAGAGATCTTCCCCGGACAGGGTCGTTCTACAATGAGCAGTTCTTC.